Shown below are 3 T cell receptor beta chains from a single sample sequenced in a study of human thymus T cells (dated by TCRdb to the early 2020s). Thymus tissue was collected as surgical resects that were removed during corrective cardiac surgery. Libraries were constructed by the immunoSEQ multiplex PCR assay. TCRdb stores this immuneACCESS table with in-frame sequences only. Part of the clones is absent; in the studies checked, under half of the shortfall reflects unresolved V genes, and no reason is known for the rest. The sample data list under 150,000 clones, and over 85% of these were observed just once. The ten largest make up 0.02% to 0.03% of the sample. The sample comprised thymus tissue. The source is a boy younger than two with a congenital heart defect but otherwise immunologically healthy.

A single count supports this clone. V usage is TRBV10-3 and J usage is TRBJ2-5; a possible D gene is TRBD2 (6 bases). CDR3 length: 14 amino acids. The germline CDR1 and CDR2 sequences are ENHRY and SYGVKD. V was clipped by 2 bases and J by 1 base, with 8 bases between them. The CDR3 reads CAISERTTQETQYF. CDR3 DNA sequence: TGTGCCATCAGTGAGAGGACTACCCAAGAGACCCAGTACTTC.

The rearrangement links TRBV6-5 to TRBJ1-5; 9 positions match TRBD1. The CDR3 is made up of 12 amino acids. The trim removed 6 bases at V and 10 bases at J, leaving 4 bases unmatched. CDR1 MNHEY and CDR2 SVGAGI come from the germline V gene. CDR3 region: CASRGQGAPQHF. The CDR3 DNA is TGTGCCAGCAGGGGACAGGGAGCTCCCCAGCATTTT.

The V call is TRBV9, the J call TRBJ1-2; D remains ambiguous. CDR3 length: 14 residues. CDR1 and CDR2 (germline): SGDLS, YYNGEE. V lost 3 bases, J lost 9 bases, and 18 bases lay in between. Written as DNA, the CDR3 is TGTGCCAGCAGCGCCCCACCTGGGTCCGGGAGCTACACCTTC. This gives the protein CASSAPPGSGSYTF.